Reported below is one T cell receptor (beta chain). This record comes from a study of ipilimumab plus nivolumab after autologous stem cell transplantation. Study-level background: A median of about eight nivolumab and a few ipilimumab doses were given.

Starting 14 to 28 days after autologous transplant, ipilimumab 1 mg/kg was given. Here immunoSEQ multiplex PCR was the method, and the copy in TCRdb shows in-frame clones only, minus some. The sample lists some 45,000 clones; around nine tenths were seen once. The CDR3 consists of 15 residues. Trimming cost V 4 bases and J 5 bases, with 19 bases left between them. CDR1 SGDLS and CDR2 YYNGEE come from the germline V gene. The sample here was PBMCs, taken in a trial of ipilimumab plus nivolumab as post-transplant consolidation. This TCR was sampled from a male donor with multiple myeloma. V is TRBV9 and J is TRBJ2-7; tentative D call: TRBD2 (9 bases). The CDR3 region is CASSTRGREGDEQYF. In DNA, the CDR3 is TGTGCCAGCAGCACCAGGGGGCGGGAGGGAGACGAGCAGTACTTC.